These 17 T cell receptor beta chains were all obtained from the same sample, sequenced in a study of identical twins. MiXCR, run by TCRdb on the 5' RACE reads, gives a single entry per CDR3 protein. The repertoire holds roughly 220,000 distinct CDR3 sequences, with 6% to 7% as singletons. The same data also went into a second study, on T cells expressing NK-cell markers.

The source material was CD8+ T cells sorted from blood. The receptors were sampled from a woman aged 18-30 years in good health.

This clonotype was counted between two and nine times. The J gene is TRBJ2-7, the V gene TRBV14; D unresolved. Germline V gives CDR1 SGHDN, CDR2 FVKESK. The CDR3 has 15 residues. With 1 base removed from V and 0 bases from J, the gap between germline ends came to 10 bases. This chain's CDR3 is CASSQGYGSSYEQYF. In nucleotides, the CDR3 is TGTGCCAGCAGCCAAGGGTACGGAAGCTCCTACGAGCAGTACTTC. The full variable domain, with the rest looked up from reference TRBV14 and TRBJ2-7, is EAGVTQFPSHSVIEKGQTVTLRCDPISGHDNLYWYRRVMGKEIKFLLHFVKESKQDESGMPNNRFLAERTGGTYSTLKVQPAELEDSGVYFCASSQGYGSSYEQYFGPGTRLTVT.

This clonotype was detected a few times. The rearrangement joins TRBV2 to TRBJ1-1; D is undetermined. CDR1 and CDR2 from the germline V gene are SNHLY and FYNNEI. V was clipped by 10 bases and J by 1 base, with 10 bases between them. The CDR3 totals 12 residues. The CDR3: CANLHGNTEAFF. The CDR3 coding sequence is TGTGCCAATCTGCATGGGAACACTGAAGCTTTCTTT. The full variable domain, rest sourced from reference TRBV2 and TRBJ1-1, is EPEVTQTPSHQVTQMGQEVILRCVPISNHLYFYWYRQILGQKVEFLVSFYNNEISEKSEIFDDQFSVERPDGSNFTLKIRSTKLEDSAMYFCANLHGNTEAFFGQGTRLTVV.

The chain joins TRBV2 to TRBJ2-7; 7 bases align to TRBD2. The CDR3 has 14 residues. Per the germline V gene, CDR1 is SNHLY and CDR2 is FYNNEI. Losses at the gene ends were 9 bases for V and 0 bases for J; bases not matched to a gene: 8. CDR3 bases: TGTGCCAGTACCAGCGGGGAACTCTCCTACGAGCAGTACTTC. Its protein product is CASTSGELSYEQYF.

This clonotype appeared many times. CDR3 protein: CASSNRDRFGDIQYF. CDR3 sequence (DNA): TGTGCCAGCAGCAACCGGGACAGGTTTGGGGACATTCAGTACTTC. The V call is TRBV7-8, the J call TRBJ2-4; 8 bases are shared with TRBD1. Germline-derived CDR1 and CDR2 are SGHVS and FQNEAQ. The CDR3 spans 15 residues. Unmatched junction bases numbered 11, after V lost 5 bases and J lost 8 bases.

A word on this clonotype: Mismatch with germline at one junction end may stem from a read error. This chain connects TRBV18 to TRBJ2-7; 15 nucleotides agree with TRBD2. The CDR3 extends over 18 amino acids. The V gene's germline CDR1 is KGHSH and CDR2 LQKENI. CDR3: CASSPGTSGGLPSHEQYF. The CDR3 nucleotides are TGTGCCAGCTCACCAGGGACTAGCGGGGGGCTACCCTCCCACGAGCAGTACTTC.

J is TRBJ2-7 and V is TRBV3-1; 11 bases are a match to TRBD1. The germline V gene encodes CDR1 LGHDT and CDR2 YNNKEL (reference sequence). The CDR3 contains 15 residues. The J segment lost 5 bases and the V segment lost 4 bases, leaving 7 bases of the junction unmatched. As DNA, the CDR3 is TGTGCCAGCAGCCGCGGACAGGGGGCAAGGCACGAGCAGTACTTC. Translated: CASSRGQGARHEQYF.

This clonotype occurred many times. The chain carries TRBV7-3 and TRBJ2-7; a possible D gene is TRBD2 (5 bases). Germline CDR1 is SGHTA and CDR2 is FQGTGA. V lost 5 bases to trimming and J lost 7 bases, with 15 bases between them. The CDR3 loop spans 13 amino acids. CDR3 region: CASSPALGEEQYF. As DNA, the CDR3 is TGTGCCAGCAGCCCCGCTCTCGGGGAGGAGCAGTACTTC. Looking up the rest from reference TRBV7-3 and TRBJ2-7 gives the full variable domain: GAGVSQTPSNKVTEKGKYVELRCDPISGHTALYWYRQSLGQGPEFLIYFQGTGAADDSGLPNDRFFAVRPEGSVSTLKIQRTERGDSAVYLCASSPALGEEQYFGPGTRLTVT.

This clonotype has more than one count but fewer than ten. V usage is TRBV5-5 and J usage is TRBJ1-5; no firm D call. The germline V and J ends were trimmed by 5 bases and 5 bases, with 14 bases remaining between them. CDR3 length: 14 amino acids. Germline lookup yields CDR1 SGHKS and CDR2 YYEKEE (reference sequence). CDR3 DNA: TGTGCCAGCAGTCAGGACGGCCTCCATCAGCCCCAGCATTTT. This encodes CASSQDGLHQPQHF.

The chain is built from TRBV15 and TRBJ1-1; weak D call: TRBD1 (5 bases). The V gene lost 3 bases and the J gene lost 2 bases, with 10 bases spanning the gap. This CDR3 has 14 amino acids. Germline V lookup: CDR1 LNHNV, CDR2 YYDKDF (reference sequence). CDR3 amino acids: CATSRRTGNTEAFF. In DNA form, the CDR3 reads TGTGCCACCAGCAGGCGAACAGGCAACACTGAAGCTTTCTTT.

The chain joins TRBV6-1 to TRBJ2-1; TRBD1 might be the D (6 bases). The CDR3 length is 13 residues. V was clipped by 9 bases and J by 1 base, with 10 bases between them. Germline lookup yields CDR1 MNHNS and CDR2 SASEGT. The CDR3 is CARQGRSYNEQFF. Here the CDR3 DNA reads TGTGCCAGACAGGGAAGGTCCTACAATGAGCAGTTCTTC.

This clonotype was counted only a few times. The V call is TRBV21-1, the J call TRBJ2-7; no check of the table's D call, TRBD1, against the DNA was made. TRBV21-1 is listed as a pseudogene. This CDR3 has 16 amino acids. In DNA, the CDR3 is TGTGCCAGCATCTTTGGCAGGAGTACCACCGGGAACGAGCAGTACTTC. This codes for CASIFGRSTTGNEQYF.

This clonotype was seen only a few times. The chain uses TRBV19 and TRBJ2-1, with 11 bases aligning to TRBD2. There are 16 residues in the CDR3. V was clipped by 6 bases and J by 10 bases; unmatched bases: 14. The V gene's germline CDR1 is LNHDA and CDR2 SQIVND (reference sequence). The CDR3 nucleotides are TGTGCCAGTAGCTCCTGGGAGATTAGCGGGGGGGCCGAGCAGTTCTTC. This sequence encodes CASSSWEISGGAEQFF.

This chain joins TRBV11-2 and TRBJ2-1, with D unresolved. Trimming shortened V by 5 bases and J by 9 bases, and 20 bases separated the two germline ends. The CDR3 length is 15 residues. Per germline, CDR1 SGHAT and CDR2 FQNNGV. CDR3 sequence: CASSLWGNYNVEQFF. The CDR3 region has the DNA TGTGCCAGCAGCCTCTGGGGAAACTACAATGTTGAGCAGTTCTTC. The variable domain in full, completed from reference TRBV11-2 and TRBJ2-1, reads EAGVAQSPRYKIIEKRQSVAFWCNPISGHATLYWYQQILGQGPKLLIQFQNNGVVDDSQLPKDRFSAERLKGVDSTLKIQPAKLEDSAVYLCASSLWGNYNVEQFFGPGTRLTVL.

This clonotype was counted a few times. The chain carries TRBV11-2 and TRBJ2-1; D call uncertain. This CDR3 comprises 17 residues. CDR1 is SGHAT and CDR2 is FQNNGV in the germline V gene. V shed 4 bases and J shed 7 bases, with 23 bases lying between them. The CDR3 DNA reads as TGTGCCAGCAGCTCCGCAGCCGCCCGTAGTTTGGCGAATGAGCAGTTCTTC. Amino acid sequence: CASSSAAARSLANEQFF. Full variable domain (remainder filled in from reference TRBV11-2 and TRBJ2-1): EAGVAQSPRYKIIEKRQSVAFWCNPISGHATLYWYQQILGQGPKLLIQFQNNGVVDDSQLPKDRFSAERLKGVDSTLKIQPAKLEDSAVYLCASSSAAARSLANEQFFGPGTRLTVL.

The sample holds many counts of this clonotype. The rearrangement joins TRBV7-9 to TRBJ1-1; TRBD1 matches at 7 bases. The germline CDR1 and CDR2 sequences are SEHNR and FQNEAQ (reference sequence). V shed 5 bases, J shed 2 bases, and the junction held 5 bases outside the gene matches. The CDR3 is 14 residues long. For the CDR3, the DNA is TGTGCCAGCAGCGCAACAGGGGTTAACACTGAAGCTTTCTTT. It is translated as CASSATGVNTEAFF.

This clonotype was counted ten times or more. The chain carries TRBV20-1 and TRBJ2-3, with D tentatively TRBD1 (6 bases). V lost 6 bases and J lost 5, with 18 bases in between. The germline CDR1 and CDR2 sequences are DFQATT and SNEGSKA (reference sequence). The CDR3 covers 14 residues. The CDR3 region has the DNA TGCAGTGCCCGCCCGGGACAATATGGAGATACGCAGTATTTT. Its translation: CSARPGQYGDTQYF.

This clonotype was observed many times. The chain combines TRBV11-2 with TRBJ2-1; D might be TRBD2 (6 bases). The germline CDR1 and CDR2 sequences are SGHAT and FQNNGV. Trimming removed 0 bases from V and 3 bases from J, with 12 bases in between. The CDR3 runs to 16 residues. CDR3 region: CASSLDRGSYYNEQFF. CDR3 in DNA: TGTGCCAGCAGCTTAGATCGGGGGTCCTACTACAATGAGCAGTTCTTC.